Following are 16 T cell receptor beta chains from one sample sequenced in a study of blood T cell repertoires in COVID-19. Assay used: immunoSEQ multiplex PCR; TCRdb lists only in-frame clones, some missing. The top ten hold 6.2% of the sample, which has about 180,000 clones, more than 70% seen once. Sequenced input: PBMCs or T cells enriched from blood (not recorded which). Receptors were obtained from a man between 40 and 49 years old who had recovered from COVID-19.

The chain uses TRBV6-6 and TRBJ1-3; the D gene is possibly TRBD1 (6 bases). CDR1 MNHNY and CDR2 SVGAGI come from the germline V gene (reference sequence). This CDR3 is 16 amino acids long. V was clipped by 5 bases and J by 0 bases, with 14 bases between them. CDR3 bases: TGTGCCAGCAGTCCCGGGACACTTAGCTCTGGAAACACCATATATTTT. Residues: CASSPGTLSSGNTIYF.

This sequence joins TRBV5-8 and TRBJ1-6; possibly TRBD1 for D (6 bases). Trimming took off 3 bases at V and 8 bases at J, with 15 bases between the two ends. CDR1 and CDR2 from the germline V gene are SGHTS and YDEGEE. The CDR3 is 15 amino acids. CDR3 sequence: CASSSGGARDSPLHF. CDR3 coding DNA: TGTGCCAGCAGCTCCGGGGGGGCTAGAGATTCACCCCTCCACTTT.

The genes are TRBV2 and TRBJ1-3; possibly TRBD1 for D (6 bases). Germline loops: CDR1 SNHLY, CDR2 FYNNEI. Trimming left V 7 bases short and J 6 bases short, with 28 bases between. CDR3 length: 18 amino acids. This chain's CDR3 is CASTGDTLETPLENTIYF. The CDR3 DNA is TGTGCCAGCACTGGGGACACTTTGGAAACCCCTCTGGAAAACACCATATATTTT.

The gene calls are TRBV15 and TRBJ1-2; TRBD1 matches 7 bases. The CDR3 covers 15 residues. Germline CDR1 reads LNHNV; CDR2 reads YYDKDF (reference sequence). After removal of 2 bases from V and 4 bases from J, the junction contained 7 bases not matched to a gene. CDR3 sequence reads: CATSRQRRDSYGYTF. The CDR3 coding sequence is TGTGCCACCAGCAGACAGCGTAGGGACAGCTATGGCTACACCTTC.

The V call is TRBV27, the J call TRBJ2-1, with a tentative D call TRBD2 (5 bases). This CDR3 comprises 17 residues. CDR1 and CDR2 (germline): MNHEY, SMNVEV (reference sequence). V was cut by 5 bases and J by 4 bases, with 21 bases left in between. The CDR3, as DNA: TGTGCCAGCAGTACCCTGATGGGAGCGGCCTCATACAATGAGCAGTTCTTC. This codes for CASSTLMGAASYNEQFF.

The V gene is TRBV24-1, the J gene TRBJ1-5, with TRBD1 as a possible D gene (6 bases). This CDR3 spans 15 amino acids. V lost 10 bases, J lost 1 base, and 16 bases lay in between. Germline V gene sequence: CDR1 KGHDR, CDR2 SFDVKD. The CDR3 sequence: CATNRVLSSNQPQHF. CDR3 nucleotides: TGTGCCACAAACAGGGTTCTTAGCAGCAATCAGCCCCAGCATTTT.

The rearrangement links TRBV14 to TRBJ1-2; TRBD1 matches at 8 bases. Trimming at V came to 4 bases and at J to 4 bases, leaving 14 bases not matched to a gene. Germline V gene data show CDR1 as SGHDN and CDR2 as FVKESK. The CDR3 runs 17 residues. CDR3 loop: CASSLTMGQAVLYGYTF. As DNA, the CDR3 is TGTGCCAGCAGCCTAACGATGGGACAGGCGGTCCTCTATGGCTACACCTTC.

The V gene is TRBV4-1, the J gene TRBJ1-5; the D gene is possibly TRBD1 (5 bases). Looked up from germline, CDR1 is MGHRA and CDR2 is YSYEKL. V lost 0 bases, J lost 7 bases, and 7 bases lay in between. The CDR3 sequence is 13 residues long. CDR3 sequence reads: CASSQEGGQPQHF. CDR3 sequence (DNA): TGCGCCAGCAGCCAAGAGGGGGGACAGCCCCAGCATTTT.

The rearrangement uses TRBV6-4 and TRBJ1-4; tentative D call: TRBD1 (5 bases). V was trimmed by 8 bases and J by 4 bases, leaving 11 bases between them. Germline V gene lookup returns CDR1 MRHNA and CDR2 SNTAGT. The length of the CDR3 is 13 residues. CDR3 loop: CASRDLLNEKLFF. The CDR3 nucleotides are TGTGCCAGCCGGGACTTACTTAATGAAAAACTGTTTTTT.

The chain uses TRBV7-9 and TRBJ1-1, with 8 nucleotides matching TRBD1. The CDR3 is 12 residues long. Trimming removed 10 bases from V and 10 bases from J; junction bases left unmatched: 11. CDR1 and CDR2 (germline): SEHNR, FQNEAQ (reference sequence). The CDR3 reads CATSDRDVSAFF. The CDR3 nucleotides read TGTGCCACCTCGGACAGGGATGTGTCAGCTTTCTTT.

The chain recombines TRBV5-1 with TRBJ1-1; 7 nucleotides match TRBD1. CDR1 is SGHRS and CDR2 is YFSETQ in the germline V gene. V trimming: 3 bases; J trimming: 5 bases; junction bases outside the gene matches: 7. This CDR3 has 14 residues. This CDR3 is CASSYSGGRTEAFF. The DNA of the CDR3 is TGCGCCAGCAGCTATTCAGGGGGACGTACTGAAGCTTTCTTT.

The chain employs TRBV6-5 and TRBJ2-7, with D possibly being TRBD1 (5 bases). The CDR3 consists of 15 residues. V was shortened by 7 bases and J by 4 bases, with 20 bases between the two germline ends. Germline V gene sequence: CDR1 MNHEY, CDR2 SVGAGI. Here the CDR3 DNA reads TGTGCCAGCACTCCTTTGACTCAGGGATCGTACGAGCAGTACTTC. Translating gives CASTPLTQGSYEQYF.

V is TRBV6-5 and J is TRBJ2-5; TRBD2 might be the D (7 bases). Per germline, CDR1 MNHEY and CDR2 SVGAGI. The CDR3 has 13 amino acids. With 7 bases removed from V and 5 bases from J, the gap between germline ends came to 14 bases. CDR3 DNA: TGTGCCAGCATGGGGGGGGCGAGTGAGACCCAGTACTTC. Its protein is CASMGGASETQYF.

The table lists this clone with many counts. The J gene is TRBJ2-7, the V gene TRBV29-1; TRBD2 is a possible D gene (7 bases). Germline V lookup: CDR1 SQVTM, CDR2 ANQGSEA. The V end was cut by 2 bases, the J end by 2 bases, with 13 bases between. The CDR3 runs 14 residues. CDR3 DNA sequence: TGCAGCGTTGAAACGGGGGGCCGCCCCTACGAGCAGTACTTC. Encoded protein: CSVETGGRPYEQYF.

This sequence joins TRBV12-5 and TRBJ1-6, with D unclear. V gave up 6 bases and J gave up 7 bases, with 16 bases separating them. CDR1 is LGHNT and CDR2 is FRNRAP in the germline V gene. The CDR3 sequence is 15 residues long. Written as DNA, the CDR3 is TGTGCTAGTGGCCACCCCGGGGAAGGCAATTCACCCCTCCACTTT. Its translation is CASGHPGEGNSPLHF.

CDR3 coding DNA: TGTGCCAGCCGGCGAGGCTTTCGCAATGAAAAACTGTTTTTT. It encodes CASRRGFRNEKLFF. The V call is TRBV28, the J call TRBJ1-4; D gene unclear. V dropped 8 bases and J dropped 5 bases, with 15 bases sitting between them. The length of the CDR3 is 14 residues. Germline V lookup: CDR1 MDHEN, CDR2 SYDVKM. Combining the CDR3 with reference TRBV28 and TRBJ1-4 gives the whole variable domain DVKVTQSSRYLVKRTGEKVFLECVQDMDHENMFWYRQDPGLGLRLIYFSYDVKMKEKGDIPEGYSVSREKKERFSLILESASTNQTSMYLCASRRGFRNEKLFFGSGTQLSVL.